This is a list of T cell receptor beta chains from one sample in a study of healthy donors' naive CD4 and CD8 T cells. Using its own MiXCR run on the reads, TCRdb lists one record per CDR3 protein. The data hold approximately 180,000 distinct CDR3 sequences, with under 85% observed a single time. What was sequenced was naive CD4+ and CD8+ T cells sorted from blood, pooled from several donors. These TCRs come from a pool of human donors in good health; the sample pools cells from several healthy donors. CDR3s include the opening cysteine and the closing phenylalanine or tryptophan. The D gene is left open where the match is weak. Clone size, where shown, is once, few, many, or a class for clones that have expanded.

len: 13
v_gene: TRBV29-1
d_gene: NA
abundance: NA
j_gene: TRBJ2-7
CDR3aa: CSVEGRGPGEQYF
CDR3nt: TGCAGCGTTGAGGGCAGGGGACCGGGCGAGCAGTACTTC

len: 14
v_gene: TRBV18
d_gene: TRBD2
abundance: NA
j_gene: TRBJ2-5
CDR3aa: CASSAATSKETQYF
CDR3nt: TGTGCCAGCTCTGCCGCGACTAGCAAAGAGACCCAGTACTTC

len: 15
v_gene: TRBV30
d_gene: TRBD1
abundance: NA
j_gene: TRBJ2-7
CDR3aa: CAWRFSGTGTYEQYF
CDR3nt: TGTGCCTGGAGGTTCTCCGGGACAGGGACCTACGAGCAGTACTTC

len: 22
v_gene: TRBV19
d_gene: TRBD2
abundance: few
j_gene: TRBJ2-3
CDR3aa: CASSTRYKLASLVGPLPGTQYF
CDR3nt: TGTGCCAGTAGTACCCGATATAAACTAGCGTCGTTGGTCGGGCCCTTACCCGGTACGCAGTATTTT

len: 15
v_gene: TRBV11-2
d_gene: NA
abundance: NA
j_gene: TRBJ2-5
CDR3aa: CASSLEGSWGETQYF
CDR3nt: TGTGCCAGCAGCCTTGAGGGGAGTTGGGGGGAGACCCAGTACTTC

len: 16
v_gene: TRBV11-2
d_gene: TRBD2
abundance: NA
j_gene: TRBJ2-1
CDR3aa: CASSLDDRLANNEQFF
CDR3nt: TGTGCCAGCAGCTTAGACGACAGACTAGCAAACAATGAGCAGTTCTTC

len: 13
v_gene: TRBV29-1
d_gene: NA
abundance: NA
j_gene: TRBJ1-1
CDR3aa: CSVEPTVNTEAFF
CDR3nt: TGCAGCGTTGAACCGACGGTGAACACTGAAGCTTTCTTT

len: 15
v_gene: TRBV6-2/TRBV6-3
d_gene: TRBD1
abundance: NA
j_gene: TRBJ2-7
CDR3aa: CASSDGQGVTYEQYF
CDR3nt: TGTGCCAGCAGCGACGGACAGGGGGTAACCTACGAGCAGTACTTC

len: 13
v_gene: TRBV29-1
d_gene: NA
abundance: NA
j_gene: TRBJ2-7
CDR3aa: CSARRTDSYEQYF
CDR3nt: TGCAGCGCGCGGAGGACAGACTCCTACGAGCAGTACTTC

len: 13
v_gene: TRBV29-1
d_gene: NA
abundance: NA
j_gene: TRBJ1-1
CDR3aa: CSVEKGGNTEAFF
CDR3nt: TGCAGCGTTGAAAAAGGTGGAAACACTGAAGCTTTCTTT

len: 16
v_gene: TRBV27
d_gene: NA
abundance: once
j_gene: TRBJ2-2
CDR3aa: CASSLTPPQFTGELFF
CDR3nt: TGTGCCAGCAGTTTAACTCCGCCACAATTCACCGGGGAGCTGTTTTTT

len: 18
v_gene: TRBV6-2/TRBV6-3
d_gene: NA
abundance: NA
j_gene: TRBJ1-6
CDR3aa: CASSQPRTAGKYNSPLHF
CDR3nt: TGTGCCAGCAGTCAACCTAGGACGGCCGGAAAGTACAATTCACCCCTCCACTTT

len: 16
v_gene: TRBV11-2
d_gene: NA
abundance: once
j_gene: TRBJ2-1
CDR3aa: CASSLVTGGPYNEQFF
CDR3nt: TGTGCCAGCAGCTTAGTCACGGGGGGCCCCTACAATGAGCAGTTCTTC

len: 14
v_gene: TRBV29-1
d_gene: NA
abundance: few
j_gene: TRBJ2-7
CDR3aa: CSVEDPRSSYEQYF
CDR3nt: TGCAGCGTTGAAGATCCCAGGTCATCCTACGAGCAGTACTTC

len: 16
v_gene: TRBV5-4
d_gene: TRBD1
abundance: NA
j_gene: TRBJ2-2
CDR3aa: CASSPGDRVGTGELFF
CDR3nt: TGTGCCAGCAGCCCGGGGGACAGGGTGGGCACCGGGGAGCTGTTTTTT

len: 13
v_gene: TRBV27
d_gene: NA
abundance: NA
j_gene: TRBJ2-1
CDR3aa: CASSLRAGGEQFF
CDR3nt: TGTGCCAGCAGTTTAAGGGCTGGAGGTGAGCAGTTCTTC

len: 13
v_gene: TRBV28
d_gene: NA
abundance: NA
j_gene: TRBJ1-1
CDR3aa: CAGSVGVSGEAFF
CDR3nt: TGTGCCGGCAGTGTCGGTGTCAGTGGTGAAGCTTTCTTT

len: 13
v_gene: TRBV27
d_gene: NA
abundance: NA
j_gene: TRBJ2-5
CDR3aa: CASSAGVQETQYF
CDR3nt: TGTGCCAGCAGCGCAGGGGTGCAAGAGACCCAGTACTTC

len: 13
v_gene: TRBV27
d_gene: NA
abundance: NA
j_gene: TRBJ2-1
CDR3aa: CASSLSVQNEQFF
CDR3nt: TGTGCCAGCAGTTTATCGGTCCAAAATGAGCAGTTCTTC

len: 15
v_gene: TRBV27
d_gene: NA
abundance: NA
j_gene: TRBJ2-1
CDR3aa: CASSLPSSTYNEQFF
CDR3nt: TGTGCCAGCAGTTTACCCTCGAGTACCTACAATGAGCAGTTCTTC

len: 11
v_gene: TRBV29-1
d_gene: NA
abundance: NA
j_gene: TRBJ2-7
CDR3aa: CSVGQTYEQYF
CDR3nt: TGCAGCGTTGGTCAGACCTACGAGCAGTACTTC

len: 15
v_gene: TRBV27
d_gene: NA
abundance: NA
j_gene: TRBJ2-5
CDR3aa: CASSLEGTLRGTQYF
CDR3nt: TGTGCCAGCAGTTTAGAAGGGACCTTGCGGGGGACCCAGTACTTC